These T cell receptor beta chains were read from a single sample in a study of blood T cell repertoires in COVID-19. The table came from immunoSEQ multiplex PCR; TCRdb's copy has only in-frame clones and leaves some out. This sample yields some 250,000 clones, of which around nine tenths are seen a single time; nearly 2% belongs to the top ten. The sequenced material came from peripheral blood. The receptors originated from a man aged 30-40 years with active or convalescent COVID-19. The CDR3 runs from the conserved cysteine through the conserved F or W. Each record gives: V gene, CDR3 protein.

TRBV6-6,CASGQGGGYTF
TRBV4-3,CASSQDVRGYNEQFF
TRBV3-1/TRBV3-2,CASSQDSTGYNSPLHF
TRBV7-3,CASSSPGVIGTDTQYF
TRBV7-2,CASSLGSSYNEQFF
TRBV7-8,CASSLGQGLSTNEKLFF
TRBV24-1,CATSDFFGGEQFF
TRBV9,CASSAQGVTNEKLFF
TRBV4-1,CASSLELPNSPLHF
TRBV5-1,CASSLDGFTETGELFF
TRBV14,CASSQEWTGGSYEQYF
TRBV4-3,CASSQVAHLLSGANVLTF
TRBV12-3/TRBV12-4,CASSLFTTALFF
TRBV6-5,CASSYSNSYEQYF
TRBV27,CASSILAGEGPGELFF
TRBV6-5,CASKDIDSNQPQHF
TRBV6-6,CASSPGGDNQPQHF
TRBV5-1,CASSLDQGYGYTF
TRBV9,CASSRHTGGEPYGYTF
TRBV6-2/TRBV6-3,CASSYTRGYTPDTQYF
TRBV7-6,CASSLGASSAGELFF
TRBV29-1,CSVERGNYGYTF
TRBV7-2,CASSLDRLAPGETQYF
TRBV3-1/TRBV3-2,CASSPYGGGLTDTQYF
TRBV11-2,CASSLSGGGSFLSTDTQYF
TRBV6-6,CASNLQGGAKNIQYF
TRBV7-3,CASSPTGGTRRATEAFF
TRBV6-5,CASRITGELRNEQFF
TRBV4-2,CASSQDHRGGNEKLFF
TRBV30,CAWKTGFSYNEQFF
TRBV27,CASSLTGAHQPQHF
TRBV12-3/TRBV12-4,CASGYTNYGYTF
TRBV7-9,CASSGQGHYEQYF
TRBV3-1/TRBV3-2,CASSLGGGYGYTF
TRBV9,CASSGGQGMRGTEAFF
TRBV11-2,CASNQWGVNTEAFF
TRBV5-1,CASSLWQNTDTQYF
TRBV29-1,CSVEDRTDTYEQYF
TRBV9,CASSGQGNNSPLHF
TRBV6-2/TRBV6-3,CASSLPKTQYF
TRBV10-1,CASSPGNTEAFF
TRBV7-2,CASSLEPRAKEYF
TRBV4-1,CASSQGETGINQPQHF
TRBV5-6,CASSPGTGNSQPQHF
TRBV19,CASSPSPRAEQYF
TRBV2,CARRGLASQDTEAFF
TRBV7-2,CASSLGMSSYNSPLHF